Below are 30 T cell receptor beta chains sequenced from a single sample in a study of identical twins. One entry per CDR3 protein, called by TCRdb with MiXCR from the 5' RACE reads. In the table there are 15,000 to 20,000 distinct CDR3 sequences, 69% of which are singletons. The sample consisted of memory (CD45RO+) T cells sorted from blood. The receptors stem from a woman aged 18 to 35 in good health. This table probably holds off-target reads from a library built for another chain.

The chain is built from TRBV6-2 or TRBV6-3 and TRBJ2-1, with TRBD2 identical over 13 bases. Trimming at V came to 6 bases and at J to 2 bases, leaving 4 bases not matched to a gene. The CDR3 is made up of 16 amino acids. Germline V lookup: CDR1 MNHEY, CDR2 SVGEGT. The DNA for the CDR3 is TGTGCCAGCAGGGGCGGACTAGCGGGAGCCTACAATGAGCAGTTCTTC. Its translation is CASRGGLAGAYNEQFF.

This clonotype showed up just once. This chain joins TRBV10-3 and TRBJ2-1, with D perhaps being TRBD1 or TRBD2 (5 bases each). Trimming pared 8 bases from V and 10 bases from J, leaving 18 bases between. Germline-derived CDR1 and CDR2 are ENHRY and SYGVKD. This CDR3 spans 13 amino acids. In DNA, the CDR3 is TGTGCCATCGGGGCGGGCCCCCCAGGGGAGCAGTTCTTC. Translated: CAIGAGPPGEQFF.

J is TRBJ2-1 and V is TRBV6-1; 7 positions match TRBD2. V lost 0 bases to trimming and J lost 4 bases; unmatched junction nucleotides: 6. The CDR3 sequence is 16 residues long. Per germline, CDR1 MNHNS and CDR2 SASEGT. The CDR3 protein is CASSEARASGYNEQFF. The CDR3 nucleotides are TGTGCCAGCAGTGAAGCGCGGGCTAGCGGTTACAATGAGCAGTTCTTC.

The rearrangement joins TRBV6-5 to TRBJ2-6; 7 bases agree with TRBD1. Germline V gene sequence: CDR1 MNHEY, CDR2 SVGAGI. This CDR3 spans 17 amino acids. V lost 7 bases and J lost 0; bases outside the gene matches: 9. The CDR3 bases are TGTGCCAGCAAGTCGACAGGGCCGTTCTCTGGGGCCAACGTCCTGACTTTC. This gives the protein CASKSTGPFSGANVLTF.

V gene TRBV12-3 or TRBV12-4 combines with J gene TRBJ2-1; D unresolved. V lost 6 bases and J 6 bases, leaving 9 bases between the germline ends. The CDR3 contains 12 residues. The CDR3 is CASRSLGNEQFF. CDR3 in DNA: TGTGCCAGCAGATCCCTAGGCAATGAGCAGTTCTTC.

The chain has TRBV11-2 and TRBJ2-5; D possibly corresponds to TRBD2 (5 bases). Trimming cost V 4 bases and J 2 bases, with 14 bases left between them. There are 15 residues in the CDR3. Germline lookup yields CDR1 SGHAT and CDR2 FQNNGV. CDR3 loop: CASSSYRGGQETQYF. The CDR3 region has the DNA TGTGCCAGCAGCTCTTACCGAGGCGGGCAAGAGACCCAGTACTTC.

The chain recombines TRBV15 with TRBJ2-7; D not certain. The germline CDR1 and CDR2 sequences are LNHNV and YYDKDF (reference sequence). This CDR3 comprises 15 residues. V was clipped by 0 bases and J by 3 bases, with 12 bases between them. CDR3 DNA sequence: TGTGCCACCAGCAGAGACCCGGGCCGCCTCTACGAGCAGTACTTC. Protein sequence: CATSRDPGRLYEQYF.

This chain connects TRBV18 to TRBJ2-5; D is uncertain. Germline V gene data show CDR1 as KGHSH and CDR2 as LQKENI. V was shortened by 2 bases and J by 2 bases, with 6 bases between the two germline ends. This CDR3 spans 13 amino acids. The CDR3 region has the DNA TGTGCCAGCTCACCAGGGCAGCAAGAGACCCAGTACTTC. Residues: CASSPGQQETQYF.

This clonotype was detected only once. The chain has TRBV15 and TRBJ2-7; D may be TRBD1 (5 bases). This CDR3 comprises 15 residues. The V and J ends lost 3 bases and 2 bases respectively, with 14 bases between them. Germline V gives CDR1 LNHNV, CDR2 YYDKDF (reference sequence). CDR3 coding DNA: TGTGCCACCAGCAGGGCACAGCAGGGAACCTACGAGCAGTACTTC. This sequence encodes CATSRAQQGTYEQYF. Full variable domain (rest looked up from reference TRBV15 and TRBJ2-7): DAMVIQNPRYQVTQFGKPVTLSCSQTLNHNVMYWYQQKSSQAPKLLFHYYDKDFNNEADTPDNFQSRRPNTSFCFLDIRSPGLGDTAMYLCATSRAQQGTYEQYFGPGTRLTVT.

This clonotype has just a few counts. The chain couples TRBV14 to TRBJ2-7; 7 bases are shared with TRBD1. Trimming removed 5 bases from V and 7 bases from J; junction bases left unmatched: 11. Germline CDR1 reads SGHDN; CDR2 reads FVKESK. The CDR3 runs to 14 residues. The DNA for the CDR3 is TGTGCCAGCAGCTTCTTAGGGGGCTTTATGGAGCAGTACTTC. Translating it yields CASSFLGGFMEQYF.

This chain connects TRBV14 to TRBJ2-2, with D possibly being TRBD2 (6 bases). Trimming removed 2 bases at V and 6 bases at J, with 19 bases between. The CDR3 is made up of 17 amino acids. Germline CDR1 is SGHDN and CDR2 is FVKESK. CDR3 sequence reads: CASSQRMAGIAAGELFF. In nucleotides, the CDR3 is TGTGCCAGCAGCCAAAGGATGGCAGGGATAGCGGCCGGGGAGCTGTTTTTT. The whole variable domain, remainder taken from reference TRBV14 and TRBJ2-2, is EAGVTQFPSHSVIEKGQTVTLRCDPISGHDNLYWYRRVMGKEIKFLLHFVKESKQDESGMPNNRFLAERTGGTYSTLKVQPAELEDSGVYFCASSQRMAGIAAGELFFGEGSRLTVL.

The CDR3 spells CATSSGDFNQPQHF. The CDR3 nucleotides read TGTGCCACCAGTTCGGGGGACTTCAATCAGCCCCAGCATTTT. V and J are TRBV24-1 and TRBJ1-5; TRBD1 might be the D (5 bases). Germline loops: CDR1 KGHDR, CDR2 SFDVKD. The CDR3 consists of 14 residues. Trimming removed 6 bases from V and 3 bases from J, with 11 bases in between.

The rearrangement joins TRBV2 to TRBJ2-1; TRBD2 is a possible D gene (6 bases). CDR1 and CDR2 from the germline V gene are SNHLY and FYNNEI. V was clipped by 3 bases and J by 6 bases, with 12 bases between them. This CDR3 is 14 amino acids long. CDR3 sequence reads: CASSEIGTGNEQFF. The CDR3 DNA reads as TGTGCCAGCAGTGAGATCGGGACTGGCAATGAGCAGTTCTTC.

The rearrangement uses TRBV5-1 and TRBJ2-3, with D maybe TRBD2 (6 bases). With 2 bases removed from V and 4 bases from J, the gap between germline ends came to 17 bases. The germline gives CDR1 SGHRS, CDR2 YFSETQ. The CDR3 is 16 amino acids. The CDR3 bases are TGCGCCAGCAGCTTTACGGGCGGGGAGCGGGCAGATACGCAGTATTTT. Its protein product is CASSFTGGERADTQYF.

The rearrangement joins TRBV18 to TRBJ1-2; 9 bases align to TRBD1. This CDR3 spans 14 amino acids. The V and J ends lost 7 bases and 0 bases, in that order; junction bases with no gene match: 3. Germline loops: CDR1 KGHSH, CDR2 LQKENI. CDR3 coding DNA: TGTGCCAGCTTCCGGACAGGGGCTAACTATGGCTACACCTTC. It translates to CASFRTGANYGYTF. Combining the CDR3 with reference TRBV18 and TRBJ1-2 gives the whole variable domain NAGVMQNPRHLVRRRGQEARLRCSPMKGHSHVYWYRQLPEEGLKFMVYLQKENIIDESGMPKERFSAEFPKEGPSILRIQQVVRGDSAAYFCASFRTGANYGYTFGSGTRLTVV.

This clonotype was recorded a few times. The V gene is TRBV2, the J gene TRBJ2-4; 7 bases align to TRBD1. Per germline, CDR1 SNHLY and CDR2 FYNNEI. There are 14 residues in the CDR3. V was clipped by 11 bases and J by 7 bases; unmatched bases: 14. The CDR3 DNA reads TGTGCCGGGCGTAGGGGGCCCTTCGACAACATTCAGTACTTC. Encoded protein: CAGRRGPFDNIQYF.

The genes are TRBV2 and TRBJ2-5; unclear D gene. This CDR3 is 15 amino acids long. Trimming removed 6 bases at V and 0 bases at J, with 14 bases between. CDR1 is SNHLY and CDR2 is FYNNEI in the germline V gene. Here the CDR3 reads CASRKEATHQETQYF. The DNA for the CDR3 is TGTGCCAGCAGAAAAGAGGCGACGCACCAAGAGACCCAGTACTTC.

The CDR3 DNA is TGTGCCAGCAGTGCTAGCGGGAGGGCCGGGGAGCTGTTTTTT. Protein product: CASSASGRAGELFF. The chain combines TRBV25-1 with TRBJ2-2; 12 bases are shared with TRBD2. The CDR3 spans 14 residues. Germline V gives CDR1 MGHDK, CDR2 SYGVNS. Germline trimming cut 4 bases from V and 6 bases from J; bases unmatched to any gene: 0.

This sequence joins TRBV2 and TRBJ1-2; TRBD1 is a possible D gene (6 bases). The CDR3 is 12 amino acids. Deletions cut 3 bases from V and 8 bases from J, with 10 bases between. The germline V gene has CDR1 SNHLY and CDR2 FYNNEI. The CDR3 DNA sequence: TGTGCCAGCAGTGAGTACAGGGACGGCTACACCTTC. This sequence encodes CASSEYRDGYTF. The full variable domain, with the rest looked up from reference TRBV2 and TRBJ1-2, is EPEVTQTPSHQVTQMGQEVILRCVPISNHLYFYWYRQILGQKVEFLVSFYNNEISEKSEIFDDQFSVERPDGSNFTLKIRSTKLEDSAMYFCASSEYRDGYTFGSGTRLTVV.

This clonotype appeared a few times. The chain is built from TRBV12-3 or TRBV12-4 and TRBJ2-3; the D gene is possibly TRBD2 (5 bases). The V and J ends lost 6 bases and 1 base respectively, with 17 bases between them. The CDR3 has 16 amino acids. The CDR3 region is CASSALVGAGTDTQYF. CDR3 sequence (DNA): TGTGCCAGCAGCGCCCTCGTGGGAGCCGGCACAGATACGCAGTATTTT.

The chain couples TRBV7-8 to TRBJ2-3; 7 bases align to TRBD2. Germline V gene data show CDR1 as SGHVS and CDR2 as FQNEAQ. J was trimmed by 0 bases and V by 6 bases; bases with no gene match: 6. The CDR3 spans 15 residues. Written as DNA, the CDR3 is TGTGCCAGCAGACCCCTAGCGGTTAGCACAGATACGCAGTATTTT. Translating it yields CASRPLAVSTDTQYF.

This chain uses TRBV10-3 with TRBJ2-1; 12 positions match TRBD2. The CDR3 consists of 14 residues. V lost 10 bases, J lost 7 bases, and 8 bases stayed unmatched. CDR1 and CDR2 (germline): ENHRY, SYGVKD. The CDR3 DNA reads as TGTGCCACCCGACTAGCGGGAGAGACGAATGAGCAGTTCTTC. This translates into CATRLAGETNEQFF.

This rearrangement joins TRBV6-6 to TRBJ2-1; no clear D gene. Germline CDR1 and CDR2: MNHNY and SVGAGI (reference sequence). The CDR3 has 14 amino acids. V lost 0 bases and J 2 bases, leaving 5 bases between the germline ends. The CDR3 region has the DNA TGTGCCAGCAGTTACTCGGTTACCTACAATGAGCAGTTCTTC. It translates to CASSYSVTYNEQFF.

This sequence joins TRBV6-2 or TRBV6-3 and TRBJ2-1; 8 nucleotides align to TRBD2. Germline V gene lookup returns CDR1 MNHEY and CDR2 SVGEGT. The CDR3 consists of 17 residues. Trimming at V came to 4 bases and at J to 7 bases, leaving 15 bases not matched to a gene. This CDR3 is CASSLAAGLVFKNEQFF. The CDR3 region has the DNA TGTGCCAGCAGTTTGGCCGCGGGACTAGTCTTTAAAAATGAGCAGTTCTTC.

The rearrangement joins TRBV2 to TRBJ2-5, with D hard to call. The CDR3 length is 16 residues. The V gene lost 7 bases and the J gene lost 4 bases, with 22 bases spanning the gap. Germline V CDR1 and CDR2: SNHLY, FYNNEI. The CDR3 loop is CASTEGHLSVRETQYF. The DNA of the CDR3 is TGTGCCAGCACCGAAGGGCACCTCAGCGTCCGAGAGACCCAGTACTTC.

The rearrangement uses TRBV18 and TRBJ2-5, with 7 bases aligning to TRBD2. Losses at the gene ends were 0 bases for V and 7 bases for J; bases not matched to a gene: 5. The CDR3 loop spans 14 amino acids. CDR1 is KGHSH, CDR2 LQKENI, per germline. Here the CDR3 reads CASSPPLAEGTQYF. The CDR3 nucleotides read TGTGCCAGCTCACCACCCCTAGCGGAGGGGACCCAGTACTTC.

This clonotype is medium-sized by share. The CDR3 spells CASSEAQETQYF. For the CDR3, the DNA is TGTGCCAGCAGTGAGGCCCAAGAGACCCAGTACTTC. The chain employs TRBV2 and TRBJ2-5; no clear D. The CDR3 loop spans 12 amino acids. CDR1 and CDR2 (germline): SNHLY, FYNNEI. Trimming cost V 3 bases and J 1 base, with 3 bases left between them.

The CDR3 sequence is CASSLADRGQYEQYF. CDR3 nucleotides: TGTGCCAGCAGCTTAGCCGACAGGGGGCAATACGAGCAGTACTTC. This chain joins TRBV11-2 and TRBJ2-7; 10 bases are shared with TRBD1. CDR1 is SGHAT and CDR2 is FQNNGV in the germline V gene. The length of the CDR3 is 15 residues. V was clipped by 1 base and J by 4 bases; unmatched bases: 4.

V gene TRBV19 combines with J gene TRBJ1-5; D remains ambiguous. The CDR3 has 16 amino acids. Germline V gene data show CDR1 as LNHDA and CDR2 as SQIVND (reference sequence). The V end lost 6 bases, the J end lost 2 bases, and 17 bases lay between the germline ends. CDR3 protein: CASRLGRSWGNQPQHF. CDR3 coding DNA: TGTGCCAGTAGACTAGGTCGGTCGTGGGGCAATCAGCCCCAGCATTTT.

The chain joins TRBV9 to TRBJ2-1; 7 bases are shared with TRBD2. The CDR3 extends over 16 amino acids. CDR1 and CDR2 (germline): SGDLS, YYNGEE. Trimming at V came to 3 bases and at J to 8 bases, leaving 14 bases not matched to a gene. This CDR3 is CASSDGSRDYRDEQFF. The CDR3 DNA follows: TGTGCCAGCAGCGATGGGAGCCGGGACTATAGAGATGAGCAGTTCTTC.